This T cell receptor beta chain was profiled in a study of tumor-infiltrating lymphocytes in oesophageal squamous cell carcinoma. In this sample, this clonotype turned up once. MiXCR, run by TCRdb on the PCR reads, gives a single entry per CDR3 protein. The table lists about 20,000 distinct CDR3 sequences, around 38% of them singletons. V was clipped by 8 bases and J by 7 bases; unmatched bases: 9. The CDR3 covers 14 residues. The chain carries TRBV5-3 and TRBJ1-6; TRBD1 aligns across 7 bases. TRBV5-3 belongs to the ORF category, with a function that is uncertain. What was sequenced was normal esophageal tissue next to the tumor. This sequence originates from a male donor with esophageal squamous cell carcinoma. This chain's CDR3 is CASSEDRQNSPLHF. CDR3 nucleotides: TGTGCCAGCTCAGAGGACAGGCAAAATTCACCCCTCCACTTT.